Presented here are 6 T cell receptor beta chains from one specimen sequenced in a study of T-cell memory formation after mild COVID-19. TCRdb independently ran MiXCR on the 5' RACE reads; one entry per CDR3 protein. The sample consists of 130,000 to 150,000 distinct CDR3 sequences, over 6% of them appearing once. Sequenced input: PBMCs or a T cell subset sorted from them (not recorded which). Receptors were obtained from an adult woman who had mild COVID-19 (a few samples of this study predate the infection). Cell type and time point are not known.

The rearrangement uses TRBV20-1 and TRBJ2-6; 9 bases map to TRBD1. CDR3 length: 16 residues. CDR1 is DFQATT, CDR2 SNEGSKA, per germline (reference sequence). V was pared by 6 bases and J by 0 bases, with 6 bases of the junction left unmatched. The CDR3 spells CSARDRVTSGANVLTF. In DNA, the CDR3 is TGCAGTGCGAGGGACAGGGTAACCTCTGGGGCCAACGTCCTGACTTTC.

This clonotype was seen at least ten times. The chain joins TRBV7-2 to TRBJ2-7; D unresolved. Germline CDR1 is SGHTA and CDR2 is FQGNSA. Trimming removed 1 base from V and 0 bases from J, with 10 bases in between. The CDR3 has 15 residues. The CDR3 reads CASSLDSGFSYEQYF. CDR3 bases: TGTGCCAGCAGCTTAGATTCAGGCTTCTCCTACGAGCAGTACTTC.

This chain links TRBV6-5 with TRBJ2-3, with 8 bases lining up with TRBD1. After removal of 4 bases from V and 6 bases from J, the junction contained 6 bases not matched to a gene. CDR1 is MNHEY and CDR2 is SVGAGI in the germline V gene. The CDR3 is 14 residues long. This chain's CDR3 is CASSLNRQGDTQYF. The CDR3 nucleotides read TGTGCCAGCAGTTTGAATAGACAGGGGGATACGCAGTATTTT.

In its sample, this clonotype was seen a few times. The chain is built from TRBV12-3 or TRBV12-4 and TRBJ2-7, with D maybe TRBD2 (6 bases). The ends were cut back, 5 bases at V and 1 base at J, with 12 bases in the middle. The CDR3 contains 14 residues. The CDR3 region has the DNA TGTGCCAGCAGTCGGGATCTAGCGTCCTACGAGCAGTACTTC. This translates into CASSRDLASYEQYF.

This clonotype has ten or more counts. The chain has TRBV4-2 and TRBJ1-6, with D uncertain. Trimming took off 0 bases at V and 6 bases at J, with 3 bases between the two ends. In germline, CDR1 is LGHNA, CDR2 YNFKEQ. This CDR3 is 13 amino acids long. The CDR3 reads CASSQEVNSPLHF. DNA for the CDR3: TGTGCCAGCAGCCAAGAAGTTAATTCACCCCTCCACTTT.

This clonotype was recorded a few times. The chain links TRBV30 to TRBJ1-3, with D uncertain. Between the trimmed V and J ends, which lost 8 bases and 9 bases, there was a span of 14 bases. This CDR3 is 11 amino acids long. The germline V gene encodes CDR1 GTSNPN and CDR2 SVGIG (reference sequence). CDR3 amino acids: CAIGSVGTIYF. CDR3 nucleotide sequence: TGTGCCATTGGGTCCGTGGGCACCATATATTTT.